The 6 T cell receptor beta chains below come from one sample, sequenced in a study of early T cells in non-severe SARS-CoV-2 infection (TCRdb year 2021). Libraries were made using 5' RACE. Sequencing took place on a NextSeq 500. The public sequencing data were trimmed at Q25 with fastp and processed into clonotypes with MiXCR by TCRdb, which kept only in-frame beta chains. Rows with one shared CDR3 protein collapse into an entry with the most common genes and DNA. In this sample the table shows under 35,000 distinct CDR3 sequences, approximately 4.2% of which occur a single time. The ten largest clones capture 12% of the sample. Input material: whole blood. These receptors originate from an adult who was a healthcare worker with PCR-confirmed SARS-CoV-2 infection or an uninfected control (not recorded which).

There are many counts of this clonotype. This chain uses TRBV24-1 with TRBJ2-2; 10 positions match TRBD2. J lost 5 bases, V lost 4 bases, and 6 bases had no gene match. Germline V gene lookup returns CDR1 KGHDR and CDR2 SFDVKD. The CDR3 loop spans 16 amino acids. Here the CDR3 reads CATSDSGTSDTGELFF. The CDR3 nucleotides are TGTGCCACCAGTGACTCCGGGACTAGCGATACCGGGGAGCTGTTTTTT.

This clonotype was observed at least ten times. The chain has TRBV4-1 and TRBJ1-4; D uncertain. The CDR3 consists of 15 residues. V was trimmed by 8 bases and J by 1 base, leaving 14 bases between them. Germline CDR1 reads MGHRA; CDR2 reads YSYEKL. CDR3 amino acids: CASGRASVTNEKLFF. The CDR3 DNA sequence: TGCGCCAGCGGACGAGCTAGTGTAACTAATGAAAAACTGTTTTTT.

This clonotype has more than one count but fewer than ten. The rearrangement joins TRBV20-1 to TRBJ1-1, with 7 bases aligning to TRBD1. The germline V gene encodes CDR1 DFQATT and CDR2 SNEGSKA (reference sequence). Unmatched junction bases numbered 8, after V lost 3 bases and J lost 1 base. The CDR3 consists of 15 residues. The CDR3 coding sequence is TGCAGTGCTAGCTCAACCGGGACAGCGAACACTGAAGCTTTCTTT. Translating it yields CSASSTGTANTEAFF.

This clonotype came up a few times. The chain carries TRBV5-1 and TRBJ2-7; D is unclear. This CDR3 is 12 amino acids long. Between the trimmed V and J ends, which lost 3 bases and 2 bases, there was a span of 6 bases. CDR1 and CDR2 from the germline V gene are SGHRS and YFSETQ. CDR3 amino acids: CASSSTTYEQYF. In DNA, the CDR3 is TGCGCCAGCAGCTCCACCACCTACGAGCAGTACTTC.

There are a few counts of this clonotype. The chain uses TRBV5-1 and TRBJ2-7; 7 nucleotides align to TRBD1. The germline gives CDR1 SGHRS, CDR2 YFSETQ. There are 16 residues in the CDR3. V lost 0 bases and J lost 1; bases outside the gene matches: 7. CDR3 loop: CASSLGGTAISYEQYF. Written as DNA, the CDR3 is TGCGCCAGCAGCTTGGGGGGGACAGCTATTTCCTACGAGCAGTACTTC.

This clonotype came up many times. The chain joins TRBV20-1 to TRBJ2-7, with 9 bases lining up with TRBD2. The CDR3 length is 17 residues. Germline lookup yields CDR1 DFQATT and CDR2 SNEGSKA (reference sequence). The V gene end was trimmed by 0 bases and the J gene end by 0 bases; junction bases not matched to a gene: 9. The CDR3, as DNA: TGCAGTGCTAGAGATCCCCGGGGTAGCGGGAGCTCCTACGAGCAGTACTTC. Its protein product is CSARDPRGSGSSYEQYF.